The rows below give T cell receptor beta chains drawn from one sample of a study of T cell responses to AZD1222 COVID-19 vaccine. The data were produced by immunoSEQ multiplex PCR, yet TCRdb's version contains in-frame clones alone and is incomplete. The sample includes approximately 74,000 clones, roughly 88% seen only once; the top ten take about 2.7%. This material consisted of peripheral blood, taken on day 0 of AZD1222 vaccination. The receptors derive from an adult in good health. Each CDR3 is given with its conserved first and last residue. The D gene is left open where the match is weak. Not all rows give a size; the values are once, few, many and, for expanded clones, a class.

clone size: once
J gene: TRBJ2-1
D gene: TRBD1
V gene: TRBV19
CDR3 protein: CASSIDRGRRDSSYNEQFF
CDR3 DNA: TGTGCCAGTAGTATAGATCGGGGTCGCCGGGACAGCTCCTACAATGAGCAGTTCTTC

clone size: -
J gene: TRBJ1-2
D gene: TRBD1
V gene: TRBV6-5
CDR3 protein: CASRKDRDSGYTF
CDR3 DNA: TGTGCCAGCAGGAAGGACAGGGACAGTGGCTACACCTTC

clone size: -
J gene: TRBJ2-3
D gene: -
V gene: TRBV3-1/TRBV3-2
CDR3 protein: CASSQQGHRTDTQYF
CDR3 DNA: TGTGCCAGCAGCCAACAAGGACACCGCACAGATACGCAGTATTTT

clone size: -
J gene: TRBJ2-3
D gene: -
V gene: TRBV29-1
CDR3 protein: CSVEESADTQYF
CDR3 DNA: TGCAGCGTTGAGGAGTCCGCAGATACGCAGTATTTT

clone size: few
J gene: TRBJ2-6
D gene: -
V gene: TRBV19
CDR3 protein: CASSIGESGANVLTF
CDR3 DNA: TGTGCCAGTAGTATAGGAGAGTCTGGGGCCAACGTCCTGACTTTC

clone size: -
J gene: TRBJ2-1
D gene: -
V gene: TRBV19
CDR3 protein: CAMGSYNEQFF
CDR3 DNA: TGTGCCATGGGCTCCTACAATGAGCAGTTCTTC

clone size: -
J gene: TRBJ1-3
D gene: -
V gene: TRBV7-2
CDR3 protein: CASSLDPHSSGNTIYF
CDR3 DNA: TGTGCCAGCAGCTTAGACCCCCACAGCTCTGGAAACACCATATATTTT

clone size: -
J gene: TRBJ2-1
D gene: TRBD2
V gene: TRBV28
CDR3 protein: CASRLGLYNEQFF
CDR3 DNA: TGTGCCAGCAGGTTGGGACTATACAATGAGCAGTTCTTC

clone size: -
J gene: TRBJ1-2
D gene: TRBD1
V gene: TRBV5-1
CDR3 protein: CASTGQTQDGYTF
CDR3 DNA: TGCGCCAGCACGGGACAGACTCAAGATGGCTACACCTTC

clone size: -
J gene: TRBJ1-6
D gene: TRBD1
V gene: TRBV18
CDR3 protein: CASSPAPGQGTSPLHF
CDR3 DNA: TGTGCCAGCTCACCAGCTCCGGGACAGGGGACTTCACCCCTCCACTTT

clone size: -
J gene: TRBJ1-3
D gene: -
V gene: TRBV19
CDR3 protein: CASSPWDLLSGNTIYF
CDR3 DNA: TGTGCCAGTAGTCCCTGGGACCTCCTCTCTGGAAACACCATATATTTT

clone size: -
J gene: TRBJ2-3
D gene: TRBD2
V gene: TRBV7-3
CDR3 protein: CASSVGLAADTQYF
CDR3 DNA: TGTGCCAGCAGCGTGGGACTAGCCGCAGATACGCAGTATTTT

clone size: -
J gene: TRBJ2-7
D gene: TRBD2
V gene: TRBV4-2
CDR3 protein: CASSRTSGTPPDEQYF
CDR3 DNA: TGTGCCAGCAGCCGGACTAGCGGGACCCCTCCGGACGAGCAGTACTTC

clone size: -
J gene: TRBJ2-5
D gene: TRBD1
V gene: TRBV5-1
CDR3 protein: CASSFGDRGKETQYF
CDR3 DNA: TGCGCCAGCAGCTTCGGAGACAGGGGGAAAGAGACCCAGTACTTC

clone size: -
J gene: TRBJ1-5
D gene: -
V gene: TRBV5-5
CDR3 protein: CASSSDGFTLQHF
CDR3 DNA: TGTGCCAGCAGCTCGGACGGGTTTACGCTCCAGCATTTT

clone size: -
J gene: TRBJ1-2
D gene: -
V gene: TRBV6-5
CDR3 protein: CASRDASRSLWGYTF
CDR3 DNA: TGTGCCAGCAGGGACGCGAGCCGATCCCTATGGGGCTACACCTTC

clone size: once
J gene: TRBJ1-6
D gene: -
V gene: TRBV28
CDR3 protein: CASSRGGGTYNSPLHF
CDR3 DNA: TGTGCCAGCAGTCGCGGGGGGGGAACCTATAATTCACCCCTCCACTTT

clone size: -
J gene: TRBJ2-5
D gene: TRBD1
V gene: TRBV7-9
CDR3 protein: CASSPQTGLQETQYF
CDR3 DNA: TGTGCCAGCAGCCCACAGACAGGGTTGCAGGAGACCCAGTACTTC

clone size: -
J gene: TRBJ2-7
D gene: TRBD1
V gene: TRBV18
CDR3 protein: CASSYRGTGTSYEQYF
CDR3 DNA: TGTGCCAGCTCCTACCGGGGGACAGGGACCTCCTACGAGCAGTACTTC

clone size: -
J gene: TRBJ1-2
D gene: -
V gene: TRBV25-1
CDR3 protein: CASSDRGRGYTF
CDR3 DNA: TGTGCCAGCAGTGATAGGGGACGTGGCTACACCTTC

clone size: -
J gene: TRBJ1-5
D gene: -
V gene: TRBV19
CDR3 protein: CASSIVPAGNQPQHF
CDR3 DNA: TGTGCCAGTAGTATAGTCCCCGCGGGGAATCAGCCCCAGCATTTT

clone size: -
J gene: TRBJ2-1
D gene: -
V gene: TRBV4-2
CDR3 protein: CASSPASQGNEQFF
CDR3 DNA: TGTGCCAGCAGCCCCGCTAGCCAGGGGAATGAGCAGTTCTTC

clone size: -
J gene: TRBJ2-5
D gene: -
V gene: TRBV4-3
CDR3 protein: CASSQGGQETQYF
CDR3 DNA: TGCGCCAGCAGCCAAGGAGGACAAGAGACCCAGTACTTC

clone size: few
J gene: TRBJ2-7
D gene: -
V gene: TRBV7-2
CDR3 protein: CASSLDSYGEQYF
CDR3 DNA: TGTGCCAGCAGCTTAGATTCCTATGGCGAGCAGTACTTC

clone size: -
J gene: TRBJ1-2
D gene: -
V gene: TRBV27
CDR3 protein: CASSTTGNYGYTF
CDR3 DNA: TGTGCCAGCAGTACGACTGGAAACTATGGCTACACCTTC

clone size: -
J gene: TRBJ2-7
D gene: -
V gene: TRBV11-3
CDR3 protein: CASSLAARGPYEQYF
CDR3 DNA: TGTGCCAGCAGCTTAGCGGCGCGGGGACCCTACGAGCAGTACTTC

clone size: -
J gene: TRBJ1-3
D gene: -
V gene: TRBV9
CDR3 protein: CASSVGRVVGNTIYF
CDR3 DNA: TGTGCCAGCAGCGTAGGCAGGGTGGTTGGAAACACCATATATTTT

clone size: -
J gene: TRBJ1-2
D gene: -
V gene: TRBV7-2
CDR3 protein: CASSSNLGGNYGYTF
CDR3 DNA: TGTGCCAGCAGCTCCAACTTAGGGGGTAACTATGGCTACACCTTC

clone size: -
J gene: TRBJ1-2
D gene: TRBD1
V gene: TRBV23-1
CDR3 protein: CASSHSGTGVHVNYGYTF
CDR3 DNA: TGCGCCAGCAGCCACTCCGGGACAGGGGTCCACGTTAACTATGGCTACACCTTC

clone size: -
J gene: TRBJ1-6
D gene: -
V gene: TRBV30
CDR3 protein: CAWSMFGGDSPLHF
CDR3 DNA: TGTGCCTGGAGCATGTTTGGGGGAGATTCACCCCTCCACTTT

clone size: -
J gene: TRBJ1-1
D gene: -
V gene: TRBV11-1
CDR3 protein: CASSFPGGTEAFF
CDR3 DNA: TGTGCCAGCAGCTTCCCAGGCGGGACTGAAGCTTTCTTT

clone size: -
J gene: TRBJ2-7
D gene: -
V gene: TRBV2
CDR3 protein: CASTATREYEQYF
CDR3 DNA: TGTGCCAGCACCGCGACTAGGGAATACGAGCAGTACTTC

clone size: -
J gene: TRBJ1-1
D gene: -
V gene: TRBV5-1
CDR3 protein: CASSFAANTEAFF
CDR3 DNA: TGCGCCAGCAGCTTCGCCGCGAACACTGAAGCTTTCTTT

clone size: -
J gene: TRBJ2-7
D gene: TRBD2
V gene: TRBV11-2
CDR3 protein: CASRGLAGGIFYEQYF
CDR3 DNA: TGTGCCAGCAGAGGACTAGCGGGAGGCATATTCTACGAGCAGTACTTC

clone size: once
J gene: TRBJ2-5
D gene: -
V gene: TRBV7-6
CDR3 protein: CASSLSGERSETQYF
CDR3 DNA: TGTGCCAGCAGCTTATCAGGGGAACGCTCAGAGACCCAGTACTTC

clone size: few
J gene: TRBJ2-1
D gene: -
V gene: TRBV9
CDR3 protein: CASSVNRDRNYNEQFF
CDR3 DNA: TGTGCCAGCAGCGTAAACCGGGACCGCAACTACAATGAGCAGTTCTTC

clone size: -
J gene: TRBJ1-1
D gene: -
V gene: TRBV3-1/TRBV3-2
CDR3 protein: CASSQDRGSWDTEAFF
CDR3 DNA: TGTGCCAGCAGCCAAGACAGGGGAAGTTGGGACACTGAAGCTTTCTTT

clone size: -
J gene: TRBJ2-3
D gene: -
V gene: TRBV3-1/TRBV3-2
CDR3 protein: CASSRGRGDTQYF
CDR3 DNA: TGTGCCAGCAGCCGAGGGAGAGGGGATACGCAGTATTTT

clone size: -
J gene: TRBJ2-7
D gene: -
V gene: TRBV6-6
CDR3 protein: CASSYRRDEQYF
CDR3 DNA: TGTGCCAGCAGTTACAGAAGAGACGAGCAGTACTTC

clone size: few
J gene: TRBJ2-2
D gene: -
V gene: TRBV7-6
CDR3 protein: CASSPTQAGELFF
CDR3 DNA: TGTGCCAGCAGCCCAACACAGGCCGGGGAGCTGTTTTTT